The 8 T cell receptor beta chains below all came from one sample that was sequenced in a study of blood T cell repertoires in COVID-19. The table came from immunoSEQ multiplex PCR; TCRdb's copy has only in-frame clones and leaves some out. The table includes tens of thousands of clones, around 87% detected once. Sequencing used peripheral blood. Receptor source: a male donor with acute or convalescent COVID-19.

This clone was seen a few times. The rearrangement joins TRBV4-2 to TRBJ2-7; D not resolved. The germline CDR1 and CDR2 sequences are LGHNA and YNFKEQ. Trimming left V 4 bases short and J 1 base short, with 11 bases between. CDR3 size: 14 residues. The CDR3 nucleotides read TGTGCCAGCAGCCCCACTACCAATTCCTACGAGCAGTACTTC. Protein sequence: CASSPTTNSYEQYF.

This clone has a handful of counts. The rearrangement uses TRBV9 and TRBJ1-1; no firm D call. Trimming removed 0 bases from V and 0 bases from J, with 12 bases in between. The CDR3 loop spans 16 amino acids. Germline assignment: CDR1 SGDLS and CDR2 YYNGEE. DNA for the CDR3: TGTGCCAGCAGCGTAGACCTTGCAGGCATGAACACTGAAGCTTTCTTT. Translated: CASSVDLAGMNTEAFF.

The chain uses TRBV28 and TRBJ1-5; tentatively, D is TRBD1 (5 bases). The CDR3 has 14 residues. Germline CDR1 reads MDHEN; CDR2 reads SYDVKM. Trimming removed 2 bases at V and 3 bases at J, with 8 bases between. In DNA form, the CDR3 reads TGTGCCAGCAGTTTAGTGACAGCCAATCAGCCCCAGCATTTT. This translates into CASSLVTANQPQHF.

V usage is TRBV7-2 and J usage is TRBJ2-3; D possibly corresponds to TRBD2 (5 bases). V was cut by 0 bases and J by 3 bases, with 16 bases left in between. There are 17 residues in the CDR3. Germline V CDR1 and CDR2: SGHTA, FQGNSA. The DNA of the CDR3 is TGTGCCAGCAGCTTAGCGCCGAGGGCTGGTGGGACAGATACGCAGTATTTT. This encodes CASSLAPRAGGTDTQYF.

Only one count was recorded for this clone. This CDR3 is CASSAGHASGNTIYF. In nucleotides, the CDR3 is TGTGCCAGCAGCGCCGGACATGCCTCTGGAAACACCATATATTTT. The chain uses TRBV6-5 and TRBJ1-3; D possibly corresponds to TRBD1 (5 bases). The CDR3 has 15 residues. Germline loops: CDR1 MNHEY, CDR2 SVGAGI. Trimming removed 6 bases from V and 0 bases from J, with 12 bases in between.

The genes are TRBV21-1 and TRBJ1-5; the DNA was not compared with TRBD1, the D call given in the table. TRBV21-1 is reported as a pseudogene. This CDR3 comprises 16 residues. The CDR3 nucleotides read TGTGCCAGCAGCAAAGCGGATTGGACAGGGGGCCAGCCCCAGCATTTT. It encodes CASSKADWTGGQPQHF.

This clone was counted a single time. V gene TRBV19 combines with J gene TRBJ1-1, with D maybe TRBD1 (5 bases). Germline loops: CDR1 LNHDA, CDR2 SQIVND (reference sequence). Trimming took off 3 bases at V and 7 bases at J, with 15 bases between the two ends. CDR3 length equals 14 residues. This chain's CDR3 is CASSMRVRGSEAFF. CDR3 in DNA: TGTGCCAGTAGTATGCGGGTCCGGGGGAGTGAAGCTTTCTTT.

The genes are TRBV5-1 and TRBJ2-1; TRBD1 matches at 9 bases. V lost 6 bases and J lost 4; bases outside the gene matches: 5. Looked up from germline, CDR1 is SGHRS and CDR2 is YFSETQ. This CDR3 has 14 amino acids. CDR3 bases: TGCGCCAGCAAGGAACAGGGGGCGTACAATGAGCAGTTCTTC. Translated, it gives CASKEQGAYNEQFF.